This is a list of T cell receptor beta chains from one sample in a study of cytomegalovirus exposure and HLA in healthy donors. Data came from immunoSEQ multiplex PCR; TCRdb stores just in-frame clones and leaves some out. The top ten hold 1.7% of the sample, which has 100,000 to 150,000 clones, roughly 95% seen once. Sample: PBMCs. The receptors were sampled from a man younger than 35 in good health and CMV-seronegative. Each CDR3 is given with its conserved first and last residue. Each record gives: V gene, D gene, CDR3 length, J gene, clone size, CDR3 protein, CDR3 DNA. The D gene is left open where the match is weak. Clone sizes are given selectively: once, few, many, or a class where the clone is expanded.

TRBV13,TRBD2,15,TRBJ2-2,-,CASRTDRAGAGELFF,TGTGCCAGCCGTACGGACAGAGCGGGAGCCGGGGAGCTGTTTTTT
TRBV28,-,12,TRBJ1-2,-,CASSLTVFGYTF,TGTGCCAGCAGTTTAACAGTGTTTGGCTACACCTTC
TRBV7-2,-,15,TRBJ2-2,-,CASSLGGLGTGELFF,TGTGCCAGCAGCTTAGGAGGGTTAGGCACCGGGGAGCTGTTTTTT
TRBV28,TRBD2,16,TRBJ2-1,-,CASSFGLAGGDNEQFF,TGTGCCAGCAGTTTCGGACTAGCGGGAGGTGATAATGAGCAGTTCTTC
TRBV7-2,-,13,TRBJ1-1,-,CASSFQVNTEAFF,TGTGCCAGCAGCTTTCAGGTGAACACTGAAGCTTTCTTT
TRBV7-6,-,13,TRBJ2-3,-,CASSFLGTDTQYF,TGTGCCAGCAGCTTTCTAGGAACAGATACGCAGTATTTT
TRBV27,-,15,TRBJ2-3,-,CASSPFDRGTDTQYF,TGTGCCAGCAGTCCCTTCGACAGAGGCACAGATACGCAGTATTTT
TRBV10-2,-,12,TRBJ2-7,-,CAGGKQPYEQYF,TGCGCCGGGGGGAAGCAGCCCTACGAGCAGTACTTC
TRBV9,TRBD2,16,TRBJ2-3,-,CASSLLVAGGTDTQYF,TGTGCCAGCAGCCTACTTGTGGCGGGAGGCACAGATACGCAGTATTTT
TRBV6-6,-,15,TRBJ2-7,-,CASSQPGSPSYEQYF,TGTGCCAGCAGTCAGCCCGGGAGTCCCTCCTACGAGCAGTACTTC
TRBV4-3,TRBD1,17,TRBJ2-2,-,CASSPRTGGINTGELFF,TGCGCCAGCAGCCCGCGGACAGGGGGCATTAATACCGGGGAGCTGTTTTTT
TRBV7-9,TRBD2,16,TRBJ2-7,once,CASSGLGASGRGEQYF,TGTGCCAGCAGCGGCCTGGGGGCTAGCGGGAGAGGCGAGCAGTACTTC
TRBV30,-,13,TRBJ2-7,-,CAWSGGGLVEQYF,TGTGCCTGGAGTGGGGGGGGCCTTGTCGAGCAGTACTTC
TRBV11-2,-,15,TRBJ1-3,once,CASSLQGSSGNTIYF,TGTGCCAGCAGCTTGCAGGGGAGCTCTGGAAACACCATATATTTT
TRBV9,-,15,TRBJ2-1,few,CASSVGATPNNEQFF,TGTGCCAGCAGCGTAGGGGCTACCCCTAACAATGAGCAGTTCTTC
TRBV28,TRBD1,18,TRBJ2-3,-,CASSPMDRDTRSTDTQYF,TGTGCCAGCAGTCCCATGGACAGGGACACCCGTAGCACAGATACGCAGTATTTT
TRBV14,-,15,TRBJ2-3,-,CASSQVQGPTDTQYF,TGTGCCAGCAGCCAAGTACAGGGACCCACAGATACGCAGTATTTT
TRBV28,TRBD2,14,TRBJ2-3,-,CASRGGLVPDTQYF,TGTGCCAGCAGGGGGGGACTAGTGCCAGATACGCAGTATTTT
TRBV30,-,15,TRBJ2-3,-,CAWSIKGRVTDTQYF,TGTGCCTGGAGCATAAAGGGGCGAGTCACAGATACGCAGTATTTT
TRBV6-5,-,15,TRBJ2-1,-,CASSPGGRSYNEQFF,TGTGCCAGCAGTCCGGGGGGCCGTTCCTACAATGAGCAGTTCTTC
TRBV6-5,-,15,TRBJ1-4,-,CASSYEGSPNEKLFF,TGTGCCAGCAGTTACGAGGGCAGTCCTAATGAAAAACTGTTTTTT
TRBV4-2,-,15,TRBJ1-5,-,CASSQDVVSNQPQHF,TGTGCCAGCAGCCAAGATGTAGTTAGCAATCAGCCCCAGCATTTT
TRBV28,TRBD2,13,TRBJ2-7,-,CATAGGRPYEQYF,TGTGCCACCGCGGGAGGCAGGCCCTACGAGCAGTACTTC
TRBV28,TRBD1,17,TRBJ2-3,-,CASSLSRDRGYTDTQYF,TGTGCCAGCAGTTTATCGAGGGACAGGGGTTACACAGATACGCAGTATTTT
TRBV10-3,-,15,TRBJ1-1,-,CAIRAQPDMNTEAFF,TGTGCCATCAGGGCCCAGCCGGACATGAACACTGAAGCTTTCTTT
TRBV11-2,-,13,TRBJ2-7,-,CASSPERDYEQYF,TGTGCCAGCAGCCCCGAACGGGACTACGAGCAGTACTTC
TRBV2,TRBD2,14,TRBJ2-1,-,CATVAGVDYNEQFF,TGTGCCACCGTAGCGGGAGTTGACTACAATGAGCAGTTCTTC
TRBV7-9,TRBD2,16,TRBJ2-1,-,CASSKGGLADYNEQFF,TGTGCCAGCAGCAAAGGGGGACTAGCGGACTACAATGAGCAGTTCTTC
TRBV7-2,TRBD2,16,TRBJ2-3,-,CASSSTIAGRADTQYF,TGTGCCAGCAGCTCCACCATAGCGGGTCGGGCAGATACGCAGTATTTT
TRBV6-5,-,13,TRBJ2-1,-,CASKDLTFNEQFF,TGTGCCAGCAAGGACTTGACCTTCAATGAGCAGTTCTTC
TRBV15,TRBD2,16,TRBJ2-7,-,CATSRPPGTSGYEQYF,TGTGCCACCAGCAGACCCCCCGGGACTAGCGGCTACGAGCAGTACTTC
TRBV11-2,-,14,TRBJ2-1,-,CASRGEGAYNEQFF,TGTGCCAGCAGAGGAGAGGGTGCCTACAATGAGCAGTTCTTC
TRBV2,-,12,TRBJ1-1,once,CAYGGGNTEAFF,TGTGCCTACGGGGGGGGAAACACTGAAGCTTTCTTT
TRBV7-6,-,15,TRBJ2-1,once,CASSFSPLEYNEQFF,TGTGCCAGCAGCTTTTCGCCCCTAGAGTACAATGAGCAGTTCTTC
TRBV10-1,TRBD1,17,TRBJ2-7,-,CASRARQDRGTRYEQYF,TGCGCCAGCAGAGCACGTCAGGACAGGGGCACCCGCTACGAGCAGTACTTC
TRBV4-3,TRBD1,18,TRBJ2-2,-,CASSQDGGQGTNTGELFF,TGCGCCAGCAGCCAAGATGGGGGACAGGGGACAAACACCGGGGAGCTGTTTTTT
TRBV5-1,-,15,TRBJ2-6,-,CASSLVSGGANVLTF,TGCGCCAGCAGCTTGGTGTCAGGGGGGGCCAACGTCCTGACTTTC
TRBV5-1,-,15,TRBJ1-2,-,CASSLERGANYGYTF,TGCGCCAGCAGCTTGGAGCGCGGAGCTAACTATGGCTACACCTTC